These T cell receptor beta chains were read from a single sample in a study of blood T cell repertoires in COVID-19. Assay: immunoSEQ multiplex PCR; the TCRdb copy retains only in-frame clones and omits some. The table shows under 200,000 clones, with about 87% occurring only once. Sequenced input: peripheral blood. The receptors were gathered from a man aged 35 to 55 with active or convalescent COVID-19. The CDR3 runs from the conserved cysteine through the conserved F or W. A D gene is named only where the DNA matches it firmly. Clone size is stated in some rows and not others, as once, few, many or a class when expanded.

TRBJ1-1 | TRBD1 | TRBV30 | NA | CAWSDRGNTEAFF | TGTGCCTGGAGCGACAGGGGGAACACTGAAGCTTTCTTT
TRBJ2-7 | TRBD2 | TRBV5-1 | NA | CASSPAGTSGGPYYEQYF | TGCGCCAGCAGTCCCGCCGGGACTAGCGGGGGCCCTTACTACGAGCAGTACTTC
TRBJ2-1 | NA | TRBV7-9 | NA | CASTAGYEQFF | TGTGCCAGCACCGCAGGGTATGAGCAGTTCTTC
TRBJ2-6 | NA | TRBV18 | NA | CASSRSSGANVLTF | TGTGCCAGCTCACGTAGCTCTGGGGCCAACGTCCTGACTTTC
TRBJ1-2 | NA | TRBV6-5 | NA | CASSYARVHGYTF | TGTGCCAGCAGTTACGCTCGGGTCCATGGCTACACCTTC
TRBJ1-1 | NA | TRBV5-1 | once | CASSLETASHGRTEAFF | TGCGCCAGCAGCTTGGAAACAGCCTCTCATGGGAGGACTGAAGCTTTCTTT
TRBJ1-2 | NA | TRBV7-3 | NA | CASSPQGPDPYGYTF | TGTGCCAGCAGCCCACAGGGCCCGGACCCCTATGGCTACACCTTC
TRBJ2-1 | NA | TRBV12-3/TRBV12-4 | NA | CASSLGGSNEQFF | TGTGCCAGCAGTTTAGGAGGGAGCAATGAGCAGTTCTTC
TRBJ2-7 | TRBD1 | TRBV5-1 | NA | CASSQGQGFTYEQYF | TGCGCCAGCAGCCAAGGACAGGGGTTTACCTACGAGCAGTACTTC
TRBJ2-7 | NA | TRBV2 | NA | CASSEAPPGAVSYEQYF | TGTGCCAGCAGTGAAGCGCCCCCAGGGGCTGTCTCCTACGAGCAGTACTTC
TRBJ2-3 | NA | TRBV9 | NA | CASSETGPNTADTQYF | TGTGCCAGCAGCGAGACAGGCCCTAATACCGCAGATACGCAGTATTTT
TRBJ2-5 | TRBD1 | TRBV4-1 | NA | CASSQLGQGVLQETQYF | TGCGCCAGCAGCCAATTGGGGCAGGGGGTTCTCCAAGAGACCCAGTACTTC
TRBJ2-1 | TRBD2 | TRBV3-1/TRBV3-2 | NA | CASSPSSGGAPYNEQFF | TGTGCCAGCAGTCCTTCTAGCGGGGGGGCTCCCTACAATGAGCAGTTCTTC
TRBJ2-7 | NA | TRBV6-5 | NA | CASRTDTSYEQYF | TGTGCCAGCAGGACGGACACCTCCTACGAGCAGTACTTC
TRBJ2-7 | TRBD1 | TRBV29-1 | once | CSVVEGAKLNEQYF | TGCAGCGTTGTTGAGGGGGCCAAACTAAACGAGCAGTACTTC
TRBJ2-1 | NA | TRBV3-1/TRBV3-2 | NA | CASSQDLGAPNEQFF | TGTGCCAGCAGCCAAGATCTGGGGGCCCCCAATGAGCAGTTCTTC
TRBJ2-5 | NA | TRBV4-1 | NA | CASSQDRREETQYF | TGCGCCAGCAGCCAAGATCGCAGGGAAGAGACCCAGTACTTC
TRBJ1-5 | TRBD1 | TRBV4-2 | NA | CASSQDLGQGHQPQHF | TGTGCCAGCAGCCAAGATCTGGGACAGGGCCATCAGCCCCAGCATTTT
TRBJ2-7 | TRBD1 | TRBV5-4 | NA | CASSEAGQGGLHEQYF | TGTGCCAGCAGCGAGGCGGGACAGGGAGGTCTCCACGAGCAGTACTTC
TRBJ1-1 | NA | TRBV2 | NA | CASSDLKNGFTEAFF | TGTGCCAGCAGTGACCTAAAAAACGGGTTCACTGAAGCTTTCTTT
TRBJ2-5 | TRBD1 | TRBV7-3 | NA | CASSLGRGETQYF | TGTGCCAGCAGCTTAGGCAGGGGGGAGACCCAGTACTTC
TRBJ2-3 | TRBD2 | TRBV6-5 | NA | CASSYLSLAGIDTQYF | TGTGCCAGCAGTTACCTCTCACTAGCGGGGATAGATACGCAGTATTTT
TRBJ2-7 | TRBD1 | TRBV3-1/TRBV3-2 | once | CASSQDLRTGGAEQYF | TGTGCCAGCAGCCAAGACCTACGGACAGGGGGAGCCGAGCAGTACTTC
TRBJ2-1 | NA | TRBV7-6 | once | CASSATGGQQFF | TGTGCCAGCAGCGCCACGGGGGGCCAGCAGTTCTTC
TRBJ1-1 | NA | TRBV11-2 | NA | CASSLAPGVGNTEAFF | TGTGCCAGCAGCTTAGCCCCAGGGGTGGGGAACACTGAAGCTTTCTTT
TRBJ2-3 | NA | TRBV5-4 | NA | CASSLGGIGTDTQYF | TGTGCCAGCAGCTTGGGAGGGATCGGCACAGATACGCAGTATTTT